Each of the 16 T cell receptor beta chains below was sequenced from the same sample in a study of T cells in Graves' hyperthyroidism and ophthalmopathy. What was amplified from RNA transcripts were TCR beta CDR3 regions. TCR CDR3 regions were first amplified by RT-PCR with HTBI primers. TCRdb independently ran MiXCR on the multiplex PCR reads; one entry per CDR3 protein. The table lists around 700,000 distinct CDR3 sequences, about 35% of them singletons. Sequenced: blood. The receptors were sampled from a woman aged 35 to 49 with Graves' hyperthyroidism.

This clonotype was counted only a few times. The rearrangement joins TRBV7-8 to TRBJ1-2; the D is unclear. The CDR3 consists of 13 residues. From germline, CDR1 is SGHVS and CDR2 FQNEAQ. V was trimmed by 1 base and J by 5 bases, leaving 8 bases between them. This CDR3 reads CASSLGVKYGYTF. The CDR3 region has the DNA TGTGCCAGCAGCTTAGGCGTGAAGTATGGCTACACCTTC.

This chain links TRBV7-9 with TRBJ2-7; D is ambiguous. The CDR3 runs 15 residues. CDR1 and CDR2 from the germline V gene are SEHNR and FQNEAQ (reference sequence). Between the trimmed V and J ends, which lost 5 bases and 3 bases, there was a span of 17 bases. The CDR3 DNA reads TGTGCCAGCAGCCAAGGGTTTCGGGTTCTCTACGAGCAGTACTTC. This translates into CASSQGFRVLYEQYF. The full variable domain, with the rest looked up from reference TRBV7-9 and TRBJ2-7, is DTGVSQNPRHKITKRGQNVTFRCDPISEHNRLYWYRQTLGQGPEFLTYFQNEAQLEKSRLLSDRFSAERPKGSFSTLEIQRTEQGDSAMYLCASSQGFRVLYEQYFGPGTRLTVT.

This clonotype was counted at least ten times. At one boundary the junction diverges from the germline segment, which might be a read error. This sequence joins TRBV6-6 and TRBJ2-7; 8 bases match TRBD1. Germline CDR1 is MNHNY and CDR2 is SVGAGI (reference sequence). The CDR3 length is 14 residues. The CDR3 protein is CASTDRDRPPTYDF. DNA for the CDR3: TGTGCCAGCACCGACCGGGACAGGCCACCTACGTATGACTTC.

The genes are TRBV2 and TRBJ2-3; D call uncertain. From germline, CDR1 is SNHLY and CDR2 FYNNEI. This CDR3 is 14 amino acids long. Trimming stripped 6 bases from V and 2 bases from J, with 12 bases between. The CDR3 sequence: CASSLDGYTDTQYF. The CDR3 DNA is TGTGCCAGCAGCTTAGACGGCTACACAGATACGCAGTATTTT.

The genes are TRBV3-1 and TRBJ1-5, with TRBD1 as a possible D gene (5 bases). CDR1 and CDR2 from the germline V gene are LGHDT and YNNKEL (reference sequence). V lost 1 base, J lost 4 bases, and 14 bases lay in between. CDR3 length equals 16 residues. Written as DNA, the CDR3 is TGTGCCAGCAGCCAAGGATCAGGGAGGTTGAATCAGCCCCAGCATTTT. Protein sequence: CASSQGSGRLNQPQHF.

As to this clonotype: This sequence may be a read error, since a much larger clone differs from it by one base. J is TRBJ1-1 and V is TRBV7-9; possible D gene TRBD1, 5 bases. The V gene lost 0 bases and the J gene lost 6 bases, with 14 bases spanning the gap. Germline lookup yields CDR1 SEHNR and CDR2 FQNEAQ (reference sequence). The CDR3 has 15 residues. The CDR3 loop is CASSLAVGRAAEAFF. CDR3 bases: TGTGCCAGCAGCTTAGCGGTCGGCAGGGCTGCTGAAGCTTTCTTT.

This CDR3 is CASSPGTAHEKLFF. The CDR3 DNA reads TGCGCCAGCAGCCCGGGGACAGCCCATGAAAAACTGTTTTTT. The V and J genes are TRBV5-1 and TRBJ1-4; 7 bases line up with TRBD1. The CDR3 is 14 amino acids. J gave up 6 bases and V 4 bases, and 6 bases lay outside the gene matches. Germline V gene sequence: CDR1 SGHRS, CDR2 YFSETQ.

This clonotype was recorded at least ten times. The V and J genes are TRBV7-3 and TRBJ2-7; TRBD1 agrees at 8 bases. Unmatched junction bases numbered 1, after V lost 0 bases and J lost 3 bases. Germline assignment: CDR1 SGHTA and CDR2 FQGTGA. The CDR3 is made up of 14 amino acids. CDR3 amino acids: CASSLTGQDYEQYF. CDR3 nucleotides: TGTGCCAGCAGCTTAACGGGACAGGACTACGAGCAGTACTTC.

In this sample, this clonotype turned up many times. This chain connects TRBV7-9 to TRBJ2-5, with D hard to call. Trimming cost V 0 bases and J 9 bases, with 8 bases left between them. This CDR3 has 12 residues. Germline V gene data show CDR1 as SEHNR and CDR2 as FQNEAQ (reference sequence). The CDR3 loop reads CASSLAGEAQYF. The CDR3 DNA reads as TGTGCCAGCAGCTTAGCGGGTGAAGCCCAGTACTTC.

This clonotype was recorded many times. J is TRBJ1-6 and V is TRBV7-3; TRBD1 agrees at 9 bases. The junction had 9 bases not matched to a gene; V was cut back by 3 bases and J by 9 bases. The V gene's germline CDR1 is SGHTA and CDR2 FQGTGA. This CDR3 comprises 16 residues. This CDR3 is CASSLTGTGNGSPLHF. The CDR3 DNA sequence: TGTGCCAGCAGCTTGACCGGGACAGGGAATGGTTCACCCCTCCACTTT. Together with reference TRBV7-3 and TRBJ1-6, the CDR3 gives the full variable domain: GAGVSQTPSNKVTEKGKYVELRCDPISGHTALYWYRQSLGQGPEFLIYFQGTGAADDSGLPNDRFFAVRPEGSVSTLKIQRTERGDSAVYLCASSLTGTGNGSPLHFGNGTRLTVT.

At least ten counts were recorded for this clonotype. The rearrangement links TRBV7-8 to TRBJ1-5; 9 bases agree with TRBD1. J was trimmed by 7 bases and V by 0 bases; bases with no gene match: 7. The CDR3 spans 16 residues. The germline CDR1 and CDR2 sequences are SGHVS and FQNEAQ. CDR3 region: CASSLAGGQGIQPQHF. DNA for the CDR3: TGTGCCAGCAGCTTAGCGGGAGGACAGGGGATACAGCCCCAGCATTTT.

This clonotype was counted ten times or more. The V call is TRBV2, the J call TRBJ2-6; D is perhaps TRBD1 (6 bases). The CDR3 consists of 20 residues. Trimming took off 1 base at V and 0 bases at J, with 19 bases between the two ends. From germline, CDR1 is SNHLY and CDR2 FYNNEI. CDR3 in DNA: TGTGCCAGCAGTGAAGGGACAGACTCTTGGCGCAGCTCTGGGGCCAACGTCCTGACTTTC. Translated, it gives CASSEGTDSWRSSGANVLTF. The variable domain in full, with the rest retrieved from reference TRBV2 and TRBJ2-6, is EPEVTQTPSHQVTQMGQEVILRCVPISNHLYFYWYRQILGQKVEFLVSFYNNEISEKSEIFDDQFSVERPDGSNFTLKIRSTKLEDSAMYFCASSEGTDSWRSSGANVLTFGAGSRLTVL.

This clonotype has more than one count but fewer than ten. V gene TRBV5-6 combines with J gene TRBJ2-5; 7 bases fit TRBD1. Losses at the gene ends were 3 bases for V and 2 bases for J; bases not matched to a gene: 4. The CDR3 extends over 14 amino acids. Germline V gene lookup returns CDR1 SGHDT and CDR2 YYEEEE. The CDR3 protein is CASSSQDRQETQYF. For the CDR3, the DNA is TGTGCCAGCAGCTCACAGGACAGGCAAGAGACCCAGTACTTC.

The chain recombines TRBV7-2 with TRBJ1-5; no firm D call. The germline V and J ends were trimmed by 4 bases and 3 bases, with 7 bases remaining between them. The V gene's germline CDR1 is SGHTA and CDR2 FQGNSA. The CDR3 sequence is 13 residues long. CDR3 DNA sequence: TGTGCCAGCAGCTCAACCTACAATCAGCCCCAGCATTTT. Its protein product is CASSSTYNQPQHF.

The chain couples TRBV5-1 to TRBJ1-5, with D hard to call. The V gene's germline CDR1 is SGHRS and CDR2 YFSETQ. V lost 0 bases and J 6 bases, leaving 13 bases between the germline ends. The CDR3 has 15 amino acids. The CDR3 protein is CASSLEGGPAQPQHF. CDR3 DNA sequence: TGCGCCAGCAGCTTGGAAGGTGGCCCGGCTCAGCCCCAGCATTTT.

Comments on this clonotype: This sequence may be a read error, since a much larger clone differs from it by one base. The CDR3, as DNA: TGTGTCAGCAGCACCCTACCCTACGAGCAGTACTTC. This translates into CVSSTLPYEQYF. This chain links TRBV5-1 with TRBJ2-7, with D unresolved. CDR1 is SGHRS and CDR2 is YFSETQ in the germline V gene. The CDR3 is made up of 12 amino acids.